The clone carrying this TCR beta chain was counted between two and nine times. The sample is drawn from a study of shared clonotypes between healthy human individuals. Germline CDR1 MNHEY, CDR2 SVGAGI. The CDR3 runs 15 residues. With 2 bases removed from V and 2 bases from J, the gap between germline ends came to 10 bases. Here immunoSEQ multiplex PCR was the method, and the copy in TCRdb shows in-frame clones only, minus some. In the table there are about 490,000 clones, 79% of which are singletons. This clonotype was obtained from a woman in her 40s in good health. Some clones in this sample may be carry-over from other donors' samples. Sequenced: PBMCs. The chain recombines TRBV6-5 with TRBJ2-1; perhaps TRBD2 as D (6 bases). For the CDR3, the DNA is TGTGCCAGCAGTTACACGGGAGAGGCCTACAATGAGCAGTTCTTC. It codes for CASSYTGEAYNEQFF.